One TCR beta chain is described in this entry. This record comes from a study of cytomegalovirus exposure and HLA in healthy donors. In the PCR, 60 Vbeta and 13 Jbeta primers were used. Clones were read by immunoSEQ multiplex PCR, and TCRdb kept only the in-frame ones, dropping some. The table records 150,000 to 200,000 clones, roughly 80% of them present only once. The CDR3 extends over 19 amino acids. Sequences were obtained from PBMCs. This TCR derives from a man between 50 and 59 years old in good health and CMV-seronegative. J is TRBJ2-7 and V is TRBV21-1; TRBD1, the table's D call, lacks a check against the DNA. TRBV21-1 is flagged as a pseudogene. The CDR3 loop reads CASSKAEPYRGPSSYEQYF. CDR3 DNA sequence: TGTGCCAGCAGCAAAGCGGAGCCGTACAGGGGACCATCCTCCTACGAGCAGTACTTC.